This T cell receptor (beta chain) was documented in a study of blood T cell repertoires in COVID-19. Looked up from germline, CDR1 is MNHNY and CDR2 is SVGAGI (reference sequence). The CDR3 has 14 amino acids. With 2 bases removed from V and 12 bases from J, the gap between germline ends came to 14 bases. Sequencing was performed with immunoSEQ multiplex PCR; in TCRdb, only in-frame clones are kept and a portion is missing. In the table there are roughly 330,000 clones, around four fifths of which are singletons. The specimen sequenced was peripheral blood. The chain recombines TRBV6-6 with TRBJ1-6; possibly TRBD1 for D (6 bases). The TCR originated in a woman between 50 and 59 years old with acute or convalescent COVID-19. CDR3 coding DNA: TGTGCCAGCAGTTACGAGACAGGCCGTGAACCCCTCCACTTT. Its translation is CASSYETGREPLHF.